The T cell receptor beta chain under discussion was sequenced for a study of blood T cell repertoires in COVID-19. Study information: Samples of COVID-19 (acute and convalescent) were obtained from the United States, Italy and Spain.

Trimming took 1 base from V and 1 from J, leaving 7 bases between them. This CDR3 comprises 13 residues. Germline V gene lookup returns CDR1 GTSNPN and CDR2 SVGIG (reference sequence). Original processing notes: The authors estimated nucleated cell counts from reference gene primer amplification. Data came from immunoSEQ multiplex PCR; TCRdb stores just in-frame clones and leaves some out. The V and J calls and the clone size are those of that table, but D and trimming were determined from the DNA. This table holds 200,000 to 250,000 clones, approximately 87% found once. As concerns this clone: Other DNA sequences from this sample encode an identical CDR3 as well.

The TCR originated in a woman aged 50 to 60 with acute or convalescent COVID-19. Material: peripheral blood. The V gene is TRBV30, the J gene TRBJ1-1, with D perhaps TRBD1 (5 bases). The CDR3 sequence: CAWSGGGNTEAFF. The CDR3 DNA is TGTGCCTGGAGTGGCGGGGGGAACACTGAAGCTTTCTTT.